This TCR beta chain came from a study of human T cells and chemical hapten exposure. Study in general: Patches with 0.01% DPC went on the upper back, and the tests were read at 6 days. Study-level findings and limits: As patch test score rose, PT1 expanded TCR counts tended to rise as well. TCRs at a frequency above 1 in 1000 stayed unchanged with DPC sensitization.

CDR1 and CDR2 from the germline V gene are SGHTA and FQGNSA. CDR3 length equals 14 residues. Trimming stripped 3 bases from V and 3 bases from J, with 11 bases between. Original handling: TCR counts had a median of approximately 87,000 per sample and spanned 23,224 to 690,600. TCRdb redid the calling of the RACE reads with MiXCR, one entry per CDR3 protein. The V and J calls come from TCRdb's annotation, not from the publication. Altogether about 96,000 distinct CDR3 sequences are present, 9.3% being singletons, with the ten largest covering just over 2%. In this sample, this clonotype turned up a few times. The antigen is unknown. Time point given: patch test 2, 6 weeks after DPC sensitization. The treatment was: therapeutic diphenylcyclopropenone sensitization with weekly scalp DPC.

The chain has TRBV7-2 and TRBJ1-1, with a tentative D call TRBD1 (5 bases). The sequence came from a woman aged 40 to 50 with alopecia areata. Some clones in this sample may be carry-over from other donors' samples. The sample was whole blood, taken in connection with sensitization to the hapten diphenylcyclopropenone (DPC). The DNA for the CDR3 is TGTGCCAGCAGCTTCCAGGGTTTAGACACTGAAGCTTTCTTT. This gives the protein CASSFQGLDTEAFF. The full variable domain, completed using reference TRBV7-2 and TRBJ1-1, is GAGVSQSPSNKVTEKGKDVELRCDPISGHTALYWYRQSLGQGLEFLIYFQGNSAPDKSGLPSDRFSAERTGGSVSTLTIQRTQQEDSAVYLCASSFQGLDTEAFFGQGTRLTVV.